Listed below are T cell receptor beta chains from one sample, sequenced in a study of blood T cell repertoires in COVID-19. TCRdb keeps only in-frame clones here, not all; method: immunoSEQ multiplex PCR. Here the sample spans more than 200,000 clones, 70% to 90% being singletons. Sequenced: peripheral blood. Receptors originate from a man aged 25-45 years with active or convalescent COVID-19. CDR3s include the opening cysteine and the closing phenylalanine or tryptophan. D genes are given only for firm matches. For some rows the clone size is stated as once, few or many, or as a class when expanded; others skip it.

clone size	D gene	J gene	V gene	CDR3 protein	CDR3 DNA
-	TRBD1	TRBJ1-2	TRBV7-2	CASSPGTANYGYTF	TGTGCCAGCAGCCCGGGGACAGCCAACTATGGCTACACCTTC
-	-	TRBJ1-4	TRBV30	CAWSRYRTVNEKLFF	TGTGCCTGGAGTCGCTACAGGACGGTCAATGAAAAACTGTTTTTT
-	-	TRBJ1-4	TRBV6-6	CASSSQGVTNEKLFF	TGTGCCAGCAGCTCTCAGGGTGTAACTAATGAAAAACTGTTTTTT
few	-	TRBJ2-2	TRBV13	CASSLRLGELFF	TGTGCCAGCAGCCTCCGTCTTGGGGAGCTGTTTTTT
-	-	TRBJ1-2	TRBV6-2/TRBV6-3	CASSYVAGMGYGYTF	TGTGCCAGCAGTTACGTCGCAGGGATGGGCTATGGCTACACCTTC
-	TRBD1	TRBJ2-7	TRBV27	CASRRAQGAFPYEQYF	TGTGCCAGCAGACGGGCACAGGGGGCGTTTCCATACGAGCAGTACTTC
-	-	TRBJ2-7	TRBV27	CASSLSRQATYEQYF	TGTGCCAGCAGTTTATCCAGGCAGGCCACCTACGAGCAGTACTTC
-	-	TRBJ1-1	TRBV15	CATTGMNTEAFF	TGTGCCACCACCGGTATGAACACTGAAGCTTTCTTT
-	-	TRBJ2-7	TRBV14	CASSRNSRGTYEQYF	TGTGCCAGCAGCCGCAACTCGCGGGGAACCTACGAGCAGTACTTC
-	-	TRBJ2-3	TRBV14	CASSRGLRNTDTQYF	TGTGCCAGCAGCCGAGGACTGCGGAATACAGATACGCAGTATTTT
-	-	TRBJ1-6	TRBV6-5	CASSYSVRVESPLHF	TGTGCCAGCAGTTACTCGGTTCGGGTTGAATCACCCCTCCACTTT
-	TRBD1	TRBJ1-5	TRBV5-6	CASSSKDRVNQPQHF	TGTGCCAGCAGCTCAAAGGACAGGGTCAATCAGCCCCAGCATTTT